This note documents a single T cell receptor (beta chain) sequence. The antigen is unknown. This record belongs to a study of cytomegalovirus exposure and HLA in healthy donors. Study results and caveats: Most TCR sequences were uncommon, yet certain public TCRs appeared in many donors. Testing in vitro showed a few CMV-associated chains specific for CMV antigens. Reported results showed that the classifier diagnosed cytomegalovirus status with high specificity and sensitivity.

Donors were drawn from the 120-subject validation cohort, separate from the approximately 700-subject first cohort. Germline lookup yields CDR1 MNHNY and CDR2 SVGAGI (reference sequence). The CDR3 has 16 residues. Trimming shortened V by 0 bases and J by 4 bases, and 15 bases separated the two germline ends. Only in-frame clones appear in the TCRdb table, and some are missing; sequencing was by immunoSEQ multiplex PCR. The sample contains around 130,000 clones, under 90% of which appear only once. The receptor was derived from a man aged 30 to 45 in good health and CMV-seronegative. This chain links TRBV6-6 with TRBJ1-2; no clear D gene. Sequenced: PBMCs. The CDR3 region is CASSYSDVIAGYGYTF. CDR3 sequence (DNA): TGTGCCAGCAGTTACTCGGACGTGATAGCGGGCTATGGCTACACCTTC.